The present TCR beta chain was sequenced within a study of PD-1 blockade in classical Hodgkin lymphoma (dated by TCRdb to the early 2020s). With respect to the entire study: Nivolumab dosing was 3 mg/kg intravenously every 2 weeks, continuing until either disease progression or unacceptable toxicity. To define a peripheral blood immune signature of response to PD-1 blockade in classical Hodgkin lymphoma, the study combined TCR beta sequencing with CyTOF. Points the paper makes about the study in general: Newly diagnosed patients were reported to have lower baseline TCR diversity than healthy donors, and relapsed/refractory patients were reported to have lower baseline TCR diversity still. Baseline diversity similar to that of newly diagnosed patients was observed in trial patients achieving complete response, whereas significantly lower diversity was observed in partial responders and progressors. By C4D1, a significant rise was seen in CD4+ TCR diversity but not in CD8+ TCR diversity (p=0.0027 vs p=0.16), and the rise was most apparent among complete responders (p=0.02). The study was limited to a single clinical trial cohort, and causes of repertoire differences, possibly disease activity or prior therapy, remained undefined. Patients starting nivolumab less than 1 year after ASCT had lower diversity and were excluded from later analyses to avoid confounding by immune reconstitution.

Comments on this clone: Its antigen has not been determined. No much larger clone is present one base from it, and per-base qualities are unavailable.

What this sample's time point label stands for: cycle 2 day 1 (C2D1) of nivolumab. Every trial patient had relapsed after autologous stem cell transplantation, and cohorts A, B and C differed in prior brentuximab vedotin exposure. The trial cohort was composed of approximately 60 patients with relapsed/refractory classical Hodgkin lymphoma, for whom complete response, partial response or progressive disease was recorded as best overall response. Single-agent nivolumab was administered to trial patients in the multi-cohort phase II CheckMate 205 trial. An independent review committee assessed best overall response by applying the 2007 International Working Group response criteria. Trial PBMCs were obtained immediately prior to nivolumab initiation (C1D1) and on therapy at cycle 2 day 1 and cycle 4 day 1. Peripheral blood was collected in 8 mL Vacutainer Cell Preparation Tubes, from which PBMCs were isolated by centrifugation and then cryopreserved.

The Qiagen DNeasy kit was used to extract genomic DNA from unsorted PBMCs and from the negatively selected CD4+ and CD8+ fractions. Using primers that anneal to V and J segments, immunoSEQ multiplex PCR amplified the TCR beta CDR3 regions. A synthetic immune receptor repertoire was used to minimize amplification bias, and any remaining bias was removed computationally after sequencing. As for how the authors treated the data: Repertoire diversity was quantified as the Shannon entropy index using custom Python scripts. The unsorted, CD4+ and CD8+ repertoires were each analyzed separately, with the exception of combined analyses, where CD4+ and CD8+ sequences were merged in silico. A clone counted as expanded when the clone's frequency after treatment rose at least 2-fold relative to C1D1, and clones undetected at baseline were given a pseudocount of 0.5. Clones with 0 or 1 copy at C1D1 were classified as singleton clones, and clones with 2 or more copies were classified as non-singleton clones. By matching protein sequences in sorted samples from the same patient, clones expanded in unsorted samples were annotated as CD4+, CD8+ or unknown. Wilcoxon tests on paired samples were used to test changes in diversity from C1D1 to C4D1. In TCRdb, the immuneACCESS table is reduced to in-frame sequences with V and J assigned. These tables do not hold every clone; where another copy was compared, an unresolved V gene accounts for under half, and the others remain unexplained. V and J calls and clone size follow that table, whereas D and trimming were derived from the DNA. Recorded for this sample are 90,000 to 100,000 clones; roughly four fifths of them occurred a single time. The ten largest clones take up roughly 15% of the sample.

Reading from cysteine to phenylalanine, the CDR3 counts 17 amino acids. Of the read, only the CDR3 DNA is kept; its 51 bases are in frame from base 1. CDR1 and CDR2 are read off the germline V gene (reference sequence) as SGHNT and YYREEE. Unmatched junction bases come to 15, with V trimmed by 0 bases and J by 10 bases. The TCR originated in a human donor with classical Hodgkin lymphoma. The chain links TRBV5-4 with TRBJ2-3, with 9 central nucleotides matching TRBD2. This specimen was peripheral blood mononuclear cells (PBMCs), taken before the second cycle of nivolumab. The DNA sequence follows: TGTGCCAGCAGCTTGGAGTGGGGGGCGGGAGGGCCCCCAGCGCAGTATTTT. Protein translation: CASSLEWGAGGPPAQYF.